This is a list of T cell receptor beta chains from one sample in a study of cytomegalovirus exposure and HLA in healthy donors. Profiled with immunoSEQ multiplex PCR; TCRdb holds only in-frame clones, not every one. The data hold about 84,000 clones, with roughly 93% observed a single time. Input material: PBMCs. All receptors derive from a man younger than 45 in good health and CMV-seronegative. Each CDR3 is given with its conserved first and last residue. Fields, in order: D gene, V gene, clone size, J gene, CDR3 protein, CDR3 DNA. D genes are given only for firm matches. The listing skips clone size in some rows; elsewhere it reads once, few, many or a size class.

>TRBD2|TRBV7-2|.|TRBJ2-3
CASSLELAGGTDTQYF
TGTGCCAGCAGCTTAGAACTAGCGGGGGGAACAGATACGCAGTATTTT
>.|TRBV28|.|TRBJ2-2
CASKVGQMNTGELFF
TGTGCCAGCAAAGTTGGACAGATGAACACCGGGGAGCTGTTTTTT
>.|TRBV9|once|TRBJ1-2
CASSSRGGINYGYTF
TGTGCCAGCAGCTCGAGGGGCGGGATTAACTATGGCTACACCTTC
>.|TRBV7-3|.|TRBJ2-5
CASSLRGKETQYF
TGTGCCAGCAGCTTACGGGGTAAAGAGACCCAGTACTTC
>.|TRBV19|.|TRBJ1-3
CASNFEGSGNTIYF
TGTGCCAGTAATTTCGAGGGCTCTGGAAACACCATATATTTT
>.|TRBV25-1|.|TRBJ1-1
CASSDRGRTEAFF
TGTGCCAGCAGTGACAGGGGTCGGACTGAAGCTTTCTTT
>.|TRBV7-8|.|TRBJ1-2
CASSSIQRDTDGYTF
TGTGCCAGCAGCTCAATCCAAAGGGACACGGATGGCTACACCTTC
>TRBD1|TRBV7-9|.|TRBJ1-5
CASSLGTGDNGGNQPQHF
TGTGCCAGCAGCTTAGGGACAGGGGATAATGGTGGCAATCAGCCCCAGCATTTT
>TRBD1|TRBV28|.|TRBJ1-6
CASSWGTANNSPLHF
TGTGCCAGCAGCTGGGGGACAGCCAATAATTCACCCCTCCACTTT
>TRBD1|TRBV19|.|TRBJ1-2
CASRETGFRGYTF
TGTGCCAGTAGGGAGACAGGGTTTCGAGGCTACACCTTC
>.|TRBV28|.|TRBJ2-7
CATRGRPYEQYF
TGTGCCACCCGAGGTCGGCCCTACGAGCAGTACTTC
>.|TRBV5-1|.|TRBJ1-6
CASSSNNSPLHF
TGCGCCAGCAGCTCCAATAATTCACCCCTCCACTTT
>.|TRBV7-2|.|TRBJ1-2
CASRQARVAGYTF
TGTGCCAGCAGACAAGCCAGGGTGGCTGGCTACACCTTC
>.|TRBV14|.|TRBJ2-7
CASSQDFGQSSYEQYF
TGTGCCAGCAGCCAAGATTTCGGACAGAGCTCCTACGAGCAGTACTTC
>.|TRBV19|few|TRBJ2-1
CASNSREHNEQFF
TGTGCCAGTAACTCCCGGGAGCACAATGAGCAGTTCTTC
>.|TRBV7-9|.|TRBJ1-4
CASRPPGGASTNEKLFF
TGTGCCAGCAGGCCGCCCGGCGGGGCGTCAACTAATGAAAAACTGTTTTTT
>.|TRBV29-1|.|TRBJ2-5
CSVTGRMGETQYF
TGCAGCGTAACGGGGAGGATGGGCGAGACCCAGTACTTC
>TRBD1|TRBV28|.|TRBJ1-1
CASTLGGMNTEAFF
TGTGCCAGCACCTTAGGGGGCATGAACACTGAAGCTTTCTTT
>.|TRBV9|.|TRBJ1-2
CASSQTQGWNGYTF
TGTGCCAGCAGCCAAACCCAGGGGTGGAATGGCTACACCTTC
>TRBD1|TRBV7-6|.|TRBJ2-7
CASSLFGQGASEQYF
TGTGCCAGCAGCTTATTTGGCCAGGGGGCGTCCGAGCAGTACTTC
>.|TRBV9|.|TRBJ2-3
CASSALRDTQYF
TGTGCCAGCAGCGCCCTGAGAGATACGCAGTATTTT
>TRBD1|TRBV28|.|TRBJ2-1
CASRDGTGIYNEQFF
TGTGCCAGCAGGGACGGGACAGGGATCTACAATGAGCAGTTCTTC
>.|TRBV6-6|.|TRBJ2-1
CASRRPEGNEQFF
TGTGCCAGCAGGCGGCCGGAGGGCAATGAGCAGTTCTTC
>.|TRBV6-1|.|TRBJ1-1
CASRPQPSSPEAFF
TGTGCCAGCAGACCCCAACCTTCTAGCCCTGAAGCTTTCTTT
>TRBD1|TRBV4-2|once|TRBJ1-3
CASSQASGGQVNSGNTIYF
TGTGCCAGCAGCCAAGCTTCAGGGGGACAGGTAAACTCTGGAAACACCATATATTTT
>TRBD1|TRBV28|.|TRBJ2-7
CASSLFGTVRDEQYF
TGTGCCAGCAGTTTATTCGGGACAGTAAGAGACGAGCAGTACTTC
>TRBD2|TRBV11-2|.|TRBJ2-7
CASSLRRESSYEQYF
TGTGCCAGCAGCTTAAGGCGGGAGAGCTCCTACGAGCAGTACTTC
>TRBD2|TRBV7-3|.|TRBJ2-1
CASSRYSLTSGYNEQFF
TGTGCCAGCAGCCGATATTCCTTGACTAGCGGGTACAATGAGCAGTTCTTC
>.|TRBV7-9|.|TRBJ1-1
CASRPGGGLNTEAFF
TGTGCCAGCAGACCTGGGGGGGGGCTGAACACTGAAGCTTTCTTT
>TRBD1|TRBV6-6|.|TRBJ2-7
CASSHPMTGTYEQYF
TGTGCCAGCAGCCACCCAATGACAGGGACCTACGAGCAGTACTTC
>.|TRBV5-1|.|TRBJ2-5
CASSLQRSQETQYF
TGCGCCAGCAGCTTGCAACGGAGCCAAGAGACCCAGTACTTC
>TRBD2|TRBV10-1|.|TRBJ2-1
CASSESLAGGFSYNEQFF
TGCGCCAGCAGTGAGTCTCTAGCGGGAGGTTTTTCCTACAATGAGCAGTTCTTC
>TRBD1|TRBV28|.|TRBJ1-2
CASSLGTDSHF
TGTGCCAGCAGTTTAGGGACAGATTCTCACTTC
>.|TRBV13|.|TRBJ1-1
CASSQDFTREGTGEAFF
TGTGCCAGCAGCCAAGACTTTACCCGGGAGGGGACGGGTGAAGCTTTCTTT
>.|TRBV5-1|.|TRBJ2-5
CASSSGPGGQETQYF
TGCGCCAGCAGCTCCGGGCCCGGCGGGCAAGAGACCCAGTACTTC
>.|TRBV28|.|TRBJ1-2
CASSLTVSGYTF
TGTGCCAGCAGTTTAACAGTTTCTGGCTACACCTTC